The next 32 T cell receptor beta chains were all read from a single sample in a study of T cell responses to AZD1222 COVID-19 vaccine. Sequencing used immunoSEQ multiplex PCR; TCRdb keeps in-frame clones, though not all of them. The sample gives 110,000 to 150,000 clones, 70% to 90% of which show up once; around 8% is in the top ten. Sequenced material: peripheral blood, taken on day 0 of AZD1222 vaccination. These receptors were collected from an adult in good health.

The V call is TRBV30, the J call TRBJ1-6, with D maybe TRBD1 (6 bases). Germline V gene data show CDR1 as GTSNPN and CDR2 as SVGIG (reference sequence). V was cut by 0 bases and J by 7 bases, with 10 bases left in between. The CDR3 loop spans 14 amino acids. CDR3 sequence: CAWSVGGGNSPLHF. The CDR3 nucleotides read TGTGCCTGGAGTGTTGGGGGGGGCAATTCACCCCTCCACTTT.

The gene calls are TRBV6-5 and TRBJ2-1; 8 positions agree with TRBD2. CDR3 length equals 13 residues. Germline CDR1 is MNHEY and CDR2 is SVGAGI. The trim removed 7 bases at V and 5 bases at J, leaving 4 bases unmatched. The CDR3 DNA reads TGTGCCAGCACGGGTAGCGGGAACAATGAGCAGTTCTTC. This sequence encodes CASTGSGNNEQFF.

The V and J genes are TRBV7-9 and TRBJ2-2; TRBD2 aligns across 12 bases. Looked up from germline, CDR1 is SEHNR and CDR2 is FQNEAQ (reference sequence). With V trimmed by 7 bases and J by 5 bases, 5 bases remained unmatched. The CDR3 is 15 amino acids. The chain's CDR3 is CASKNGLAGTGELFF. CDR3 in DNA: TGTGCCAGCAAAAACGGACTAGCGGGGACCGGGGAGCTGTTTTTT.

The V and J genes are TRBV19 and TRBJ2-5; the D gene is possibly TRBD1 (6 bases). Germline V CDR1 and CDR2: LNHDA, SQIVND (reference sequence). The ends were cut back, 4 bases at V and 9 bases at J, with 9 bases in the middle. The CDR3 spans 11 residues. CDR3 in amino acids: CASSTTGPQYF. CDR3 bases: TGTGCCAGTAGTACCACAGGGCCCCAGTACTTC.

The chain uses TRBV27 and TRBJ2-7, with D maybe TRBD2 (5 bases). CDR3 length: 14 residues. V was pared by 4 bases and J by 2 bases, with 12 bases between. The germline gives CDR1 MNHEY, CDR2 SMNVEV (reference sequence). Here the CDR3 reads CASSSVSGAYEQYF. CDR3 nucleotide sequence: TGTGCCAGCAGTTCGGTTTCCGGGGCCTACGAGCAGTACTTC.

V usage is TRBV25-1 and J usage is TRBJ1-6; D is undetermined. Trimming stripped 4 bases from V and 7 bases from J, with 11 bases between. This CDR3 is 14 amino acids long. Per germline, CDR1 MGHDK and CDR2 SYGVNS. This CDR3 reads CASSGQVGNSPLHF. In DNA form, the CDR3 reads TGTGCCAGCAGTGGTCAGGTGGGGAATTCACCCCTCCACTTT.

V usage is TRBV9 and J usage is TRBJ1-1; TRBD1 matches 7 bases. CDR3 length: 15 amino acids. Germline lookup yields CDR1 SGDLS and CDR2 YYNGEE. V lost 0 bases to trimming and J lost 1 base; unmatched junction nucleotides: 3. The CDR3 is CASSVDQGGNTEAFF. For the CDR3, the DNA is TGTGCCAGCAGCGTAGACCAGGGGGGGAACACTGAAGCTTTCTTT.

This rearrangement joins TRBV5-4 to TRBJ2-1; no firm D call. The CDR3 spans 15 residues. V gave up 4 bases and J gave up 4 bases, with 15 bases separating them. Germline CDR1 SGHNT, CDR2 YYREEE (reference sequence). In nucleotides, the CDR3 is TGTGCCAGCAGCCCGGCCGGGTCCTCATACAATGAGCAGTTCTTC. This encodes CASSPAGSSYNEQFF.

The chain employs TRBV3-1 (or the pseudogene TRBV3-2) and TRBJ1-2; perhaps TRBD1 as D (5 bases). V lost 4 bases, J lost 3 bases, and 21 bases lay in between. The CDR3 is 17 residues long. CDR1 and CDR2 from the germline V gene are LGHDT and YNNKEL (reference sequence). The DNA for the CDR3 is TGTGCCAGCAGCCCCCAGAAGGGGAGAGATCTCTACTATGGCTACACCTTC. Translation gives CASSPQKGRDLYYGYTF.

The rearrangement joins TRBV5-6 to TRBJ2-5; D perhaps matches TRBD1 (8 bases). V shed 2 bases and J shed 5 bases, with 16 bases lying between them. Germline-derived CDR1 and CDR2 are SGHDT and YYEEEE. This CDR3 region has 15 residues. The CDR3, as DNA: TGTGCCAGCAGCTTCATAGGACAGGGAGGGGAGACCCAGTACTTC. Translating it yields CASSFIGQGGETQYF.

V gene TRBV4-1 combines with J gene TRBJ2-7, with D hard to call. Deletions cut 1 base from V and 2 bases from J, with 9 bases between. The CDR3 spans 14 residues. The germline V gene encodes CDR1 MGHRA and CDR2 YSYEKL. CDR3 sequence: CASSQVLGTYEQYF. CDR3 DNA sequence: TGCGCCAGCAGCCAAGTGCTGGGCACCTACGAGCAGTACTTC.

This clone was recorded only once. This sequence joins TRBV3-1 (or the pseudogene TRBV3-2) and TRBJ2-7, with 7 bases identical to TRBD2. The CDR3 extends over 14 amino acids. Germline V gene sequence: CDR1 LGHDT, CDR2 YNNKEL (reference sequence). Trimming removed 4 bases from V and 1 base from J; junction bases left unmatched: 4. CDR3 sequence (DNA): TGTGCCAGCAGCCTGGGGGGGGGATCCTACGAGCAGTACTTC. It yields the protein CASSLGGGSYEQYF.

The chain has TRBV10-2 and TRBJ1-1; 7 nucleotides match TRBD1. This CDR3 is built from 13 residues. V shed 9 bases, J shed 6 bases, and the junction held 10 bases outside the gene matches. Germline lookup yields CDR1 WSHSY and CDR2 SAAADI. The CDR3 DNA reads TGCGCCAGTTCCAGGGGGATAGGAGCTGAAGCTTTCTTT. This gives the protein CASSRGIGAEAFF.

The CDR3 DNA sequence: TGTGCCAGCAGTTACGGGATCGAGCCCCAGCATTTT. Protein sequence: CASSYGIEPQHF. The chain uses TRBV6-6 and TRBJ1-5; D gene ambiguous. Germline V gene data show CDR1 as MNHNY and CDR2 as SVGAGI (reference sequence). V was pared by 2 bases and J by 8 bases, with 7 bases between. The CDR3 consists of 12 residues.

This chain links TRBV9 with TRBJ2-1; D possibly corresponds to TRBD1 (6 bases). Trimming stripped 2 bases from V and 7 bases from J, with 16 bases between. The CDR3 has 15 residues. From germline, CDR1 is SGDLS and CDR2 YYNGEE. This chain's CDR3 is CASSVRDTLGNEQFF. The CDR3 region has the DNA TGTGCCAGCAGCGTCCGGGACACCCTCGGGAATGAGCAGTTCTTC.

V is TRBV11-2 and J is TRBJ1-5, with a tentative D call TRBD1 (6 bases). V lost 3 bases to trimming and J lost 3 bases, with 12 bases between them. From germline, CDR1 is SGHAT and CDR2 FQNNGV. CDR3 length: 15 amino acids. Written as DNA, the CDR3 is TGTGCCAGCAGCTTCGGCACAGGGTTCAATCAGCCCCAGCATTTT. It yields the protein CASSFGTGFNQPQHF.

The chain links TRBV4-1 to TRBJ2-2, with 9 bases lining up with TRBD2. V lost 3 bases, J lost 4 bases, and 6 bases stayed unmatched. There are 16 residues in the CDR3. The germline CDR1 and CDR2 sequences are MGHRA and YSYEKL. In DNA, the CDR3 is TGCGCCAGCAGCCAGGTGGCGGGGGGGGGCACCGGGGAGCTGTTTTTT. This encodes CASSQVAGGGTGELFF.

The CDR3 region has the DNA TGTGCCTGGCGCTCAGCCGGGACAGTCTACGAGCAGTACTTC. Translating it yields CAWRSAGTVYEQYF. The gene calls are TRBV30 and TRBJ2-7, with 7 bases that match TRBD1. The germline V gene has CDR1 GTSNPN and CDR2 SVGIG (reference sequence). The length of the CDR3 is 14 residues. J was trimmed by 3 bases and V by 5 bases; bases with no gene match: 10.

CDR3 region: CASSSDTNYGYTF. CDR3 bases: TGTGCCAGCAGCTCGGACACGAACTATGGCTACACCTTC. The chain has TRBV12-3 or TRBV12-4 and TRBJ1-2, with D perhaps TRBD1 (5 bases). This CDR3 has 13 amino acids. V was pared by 6 bases and J by 2 bases, with 10 bases between.

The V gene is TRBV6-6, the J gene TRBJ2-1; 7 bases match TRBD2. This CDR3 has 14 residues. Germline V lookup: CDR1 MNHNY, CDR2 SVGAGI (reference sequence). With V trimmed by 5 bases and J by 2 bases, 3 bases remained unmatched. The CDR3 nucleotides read TGTGCCAGCAGTCTAGCGGCAACCTACAATGAGCAGTTCTTC. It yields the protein CASSLAATYNEQFF.

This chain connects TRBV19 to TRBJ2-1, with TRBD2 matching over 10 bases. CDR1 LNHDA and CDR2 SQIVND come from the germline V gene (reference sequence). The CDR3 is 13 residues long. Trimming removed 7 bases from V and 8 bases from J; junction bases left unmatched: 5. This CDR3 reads CASIERGGDEQFF. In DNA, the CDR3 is TGTGCCAGTATTGAGCGGGGGGGCGATGAGCAGTTCTTC.

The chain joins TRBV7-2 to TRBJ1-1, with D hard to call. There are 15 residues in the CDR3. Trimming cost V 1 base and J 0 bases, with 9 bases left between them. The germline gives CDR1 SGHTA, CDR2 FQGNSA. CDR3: CASSLGQAMNTEAFF. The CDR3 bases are TGTGCCAGCAGCTTAGGCCAGGCGATGAACACTGAAGCTTTCTTT.

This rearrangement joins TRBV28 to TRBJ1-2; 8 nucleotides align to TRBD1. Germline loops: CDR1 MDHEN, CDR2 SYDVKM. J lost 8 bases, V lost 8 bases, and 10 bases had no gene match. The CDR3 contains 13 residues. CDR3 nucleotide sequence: TGTGCCAGCGTCGCGGGACAGGAGGCGGGCTACACCTTC. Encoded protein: CASVAGQEAGYTF.

The CDR3 DNA is TGTGCCAGCAGCCCGAGACAGTTCGGCTCTGGAAACACCATATATTTT. The encoded protein is CASSPRQFGSGNTIYF. V gene TRBV14 combines with J gene TRBJ1-3; D possibly corresponds to TRBD1 (5 bases). The length of the CDR3 is 16 residues. Germline-derived CDR1 and CDR2 are SGHDN and FVKESK. V lost 4 bases, J lost 0 bases, and 13 bases lay in between. The full variable domain, completed using reference TRBV14 and TRBJ1-3, is EAGVTQFPSHSVIEKGQTVTLRCDPISGHDNLYWYRRVMGKEIKFLLHFVKESKQDESGMPNNRFLAERTGGTYSTLKVQPAELEDSGVYFCASSPRQFGSGNTIYFGEGSWLTVV.

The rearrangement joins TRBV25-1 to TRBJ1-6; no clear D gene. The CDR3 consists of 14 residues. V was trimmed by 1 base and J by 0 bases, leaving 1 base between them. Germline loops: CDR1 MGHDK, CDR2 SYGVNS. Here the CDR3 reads CASSESSYNSPLHF. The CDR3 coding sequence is TGTGCCAGCAGTGAATCCTCCTATAATTCACCCCTCCACTTT.

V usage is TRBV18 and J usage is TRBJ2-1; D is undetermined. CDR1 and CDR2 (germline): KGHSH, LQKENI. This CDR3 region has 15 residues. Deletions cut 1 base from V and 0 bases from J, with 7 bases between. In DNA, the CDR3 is TGTGCCAGCTCACCACGGGATGTCTCCTACAATGAGCAGTTCTTC. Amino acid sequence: CASSPRDVSYNEQFF.

CDR3 loop: CSASIEQSYNEQFF. For the CDR3, the DNA is TGCAGTGCTAGTATCGAACAGTCCTACAATGAGCAGTTCTTC. The rearrangement joins TRBV20-1 to TRBJ2-1; no reliable D call. The CDR3 runs 14 residues. V was trimmed by 3 bases and J by 1 base, leaving 10 bases between them. The germline V gene has CDR1 DFQATT and CDR2 SNEGSKA (reference sequence).

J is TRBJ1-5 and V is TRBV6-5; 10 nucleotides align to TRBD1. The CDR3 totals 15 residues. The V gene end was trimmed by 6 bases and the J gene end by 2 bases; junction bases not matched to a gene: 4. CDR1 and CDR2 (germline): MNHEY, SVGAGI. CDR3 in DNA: TGTGCCAGCAGAAGGACAGGGGGTGGCAATCAGCCCCAGCATTTT. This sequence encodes CASRRTGGGNQPQHF.

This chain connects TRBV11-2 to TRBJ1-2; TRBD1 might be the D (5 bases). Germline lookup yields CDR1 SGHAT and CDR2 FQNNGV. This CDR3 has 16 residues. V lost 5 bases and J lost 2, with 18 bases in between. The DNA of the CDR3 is TGTGCCAGCAGCCTTTCCTCCGGGACGGGAAACTATGGCTACACCTTC. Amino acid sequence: CASSLSSGTGNYGYTF.

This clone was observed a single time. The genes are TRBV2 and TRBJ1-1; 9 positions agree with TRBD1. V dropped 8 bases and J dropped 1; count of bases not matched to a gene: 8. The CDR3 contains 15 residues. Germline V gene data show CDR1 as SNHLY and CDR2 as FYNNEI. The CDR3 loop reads CASQAETGGNTEAFF. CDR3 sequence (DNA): TGTGCCAGCCAGGCTGAGACAGGGGGGAACACTGAAGCTTTCTTT. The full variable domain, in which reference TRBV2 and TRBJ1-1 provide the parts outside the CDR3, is EPEVTQTPSHQVTQMGQEVILRCVPISNHLYFYWYRQILGQKVEFLVSFYNNEISEKSEIFDDQFSVERPDGSNFTLKIRSTKLEDSAMYFCASQAETGGNTEAFFGQGTRLTVV.

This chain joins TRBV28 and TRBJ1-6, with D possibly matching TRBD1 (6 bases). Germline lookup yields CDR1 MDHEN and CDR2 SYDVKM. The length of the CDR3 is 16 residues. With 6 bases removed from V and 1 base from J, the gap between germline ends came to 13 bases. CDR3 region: CASRESRGSYNSPLHF. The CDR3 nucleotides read TGTGCCAGCAGGGAGAGCAGGGGTTCCTATAATTCACCCCTCCACTTT.

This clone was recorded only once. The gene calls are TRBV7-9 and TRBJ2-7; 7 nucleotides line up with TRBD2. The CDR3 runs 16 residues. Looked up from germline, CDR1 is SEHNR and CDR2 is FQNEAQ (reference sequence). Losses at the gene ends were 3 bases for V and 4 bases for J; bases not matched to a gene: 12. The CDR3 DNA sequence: TGTGCCAGCAGCTTGGGCGGGGAGGTAGCGGGTTACGAGCAGTACTTC. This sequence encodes CASSLGGEVAGYEQYF.